These 2 T cell receptor beta chains originate from one sample sequenced in a study of patients and donors after allogeneic stem cell transplantation. MiXCR, applied by TCRdb to the RT-PCR reads, yields one record per CDR3 protein. The repertoire holds 65,000 to 80,000 distinct CDR3 sequences, with around 27% as singletons. Specimen: blood, either unsorted or a sorted T cell fraction (not recorded which). These receptor sequences come from a human donor who was either an allogeneic HSCT recipient or a stem cell or donor lymphocyte infusion donor (not recorded which). It is not recorded whose cells these are; they may come from a transplant donor.

This clonotype has just a few counts. Here the CDR3 DNA reads TGCGCCAGCAGCCACTCAGCAGGGTCGGGGGTCAGCAATCAGCCCCAGCATTTT. This gives the protein CASSHSAGSGVSNQPQHF. This chain connects TRBV4-1 to TRBJ1-5; TRBD1 is a possible D gene (5 bases). V lost 3 bases and J lost 1, with 19 bases in between. Germline CDR1 and CDR2: MGHRA and YSYEKL. The CDR3 contains 18 residues.

The V gene is TRBV29-1, the J gene TRBJ1-1; no clear D. This CDR3 contains 13 residues. Germline CDR1 reads SQVTM; CDR2 reads ANQGSEA. With 8 bases removed from V and 1 base from J, the gap between germline ends came to 14 bases. In DNA form, the CDR3 reads TGCAGCCTCCTACTCCGGGGGAACACTGAAGCTTTCTTT. Residues: CSLLLRGNTEAFF.